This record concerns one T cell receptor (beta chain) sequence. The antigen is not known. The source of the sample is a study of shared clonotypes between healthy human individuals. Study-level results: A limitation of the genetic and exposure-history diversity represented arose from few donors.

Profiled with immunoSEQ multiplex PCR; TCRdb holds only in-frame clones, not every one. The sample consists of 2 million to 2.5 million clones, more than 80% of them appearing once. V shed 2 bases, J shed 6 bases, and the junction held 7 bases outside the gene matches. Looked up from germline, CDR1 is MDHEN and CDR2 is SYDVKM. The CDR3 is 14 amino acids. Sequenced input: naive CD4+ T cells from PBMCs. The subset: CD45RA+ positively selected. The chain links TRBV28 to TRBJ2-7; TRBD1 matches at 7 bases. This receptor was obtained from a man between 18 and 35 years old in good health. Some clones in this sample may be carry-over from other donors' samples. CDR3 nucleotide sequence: TGTGCCAGCAGTTTAGTGACAGGGTTTAGCGAGCAGTACTTC. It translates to CASSLVTGFSEQYF.